This T cell receptor (beta chain) was profiled in a study of T cell repertoires in cytomegalovirus infection. Looking at the study overall: Newly reported HLA-C-restricted and thoroughly characterized HLA-B-restricted CMV epitopes were employed. A matching HLA type, together with CMV infection, was signaled by public TCR beta signatures.

As regards this clonotype: Its antigen is as yet unknown.

Germline V lookup: CDR1 MNHEY, CDR2 SMNVEV (reference sequence). The CDR3 length is 16 residues. Trimming removed 2 bases from V and 2 bases from J; junction bases left unmatched: 7. MiXCR was run by TCRdb on the reads, yielding one entry per CDR3 protein. The data contain hundreds of thousands of distinct CDR3 sequences, approximately 33% of them singletons. Study results and caveats: Within the response measured ex vivo, HLA-C-restricted CMV-specific TCR beta clonotypes were dominant.

The V call is TRBV27, the J call TRBJ2-3; 7 nucleotides match TRBD1. The sequence came from a human donor in good health (CMV status not recorded). Some clones in this sample may be carry-over from other donors' samples. The source was cultured CD8+ T cells from PBMCs, collected from culture after CMV antigen stimulation. The CDR3 protein is CASSLRDRLFTDTQYF. The CDR3 DNA is TGTGCCAGCAGTTTAAGGGACAGACTCTTCACAGATACGCAGTATTTT.